Listed here are 3 T cell receptor beta chains from one sample, sequenced in a study of post-analysis software for immune sequencing data. General study points: Roughly five TRBV segments were more frequent in patients than controls; TRBV5-6, TRBV5-1 and TRBV20-1 belonged to this group.

Which antigens these TCRs recognize remains unknown. Sequencing libraries made from TCR beta cDNA carried unique molecular identifiers. TCRdb re-derived calls from the PCR reads in MiXCR, one entry per CDR3 protein. The sample carries some 890,000 distinct CDR3 sequences, about 53% recorded once. Sequenced sample: blood. These receptors were obtained from a girl under 18 with multiple sclerosis.

This clonotype occurred a few times. This sequence joins TRBV10-3 and TRBJ2-5; no clear D gene. Near its end, the DNA agrees better with TRBJ2-7, so the J call may be wrong. In germline, CDR1 is ENHRY, CDR2 SYGVKD. CDR3 size: 12 residues. The CDR3 protein is CAISENPSEQYF. DNA for the CDR3: TGTGCCATCAGTGAGAACCCCTCCGAGCAGTACTTC.

The gene calls are TRBV21-1 and TRBJ1-5; the table's D call, TRBD1, has no DNA check behind it. TRBV21-1 is a known pseudogene. CDR3 length equals 17 residues. The CDR3 DNA reads as TGTGCCAGCAGCACGCGCATGGACAGGCTAAGCAATCAGCCCCAGCATTTT. It translates to CASSTRMDRLSNQPQHF.

The J gene is TRBJ2-3, the V gene TRBV11-2, with D perhaps TRBD2 (5 bases). This CDR3 has 16 residues. The V gene lost 4 bases and the J gene lost 4 bases, with 18 bases spanning the gap. Per the germline V gene, CDR1 is SGHAT and CDR2 is FQNNGV. This CDR3 is CASSSVRSRGSDTQYF. The CDR3, as DNA: TGTGCCAGCAGCTCAGTCAGGAGTCGGGGATCAGATACGCAGTATTTT.